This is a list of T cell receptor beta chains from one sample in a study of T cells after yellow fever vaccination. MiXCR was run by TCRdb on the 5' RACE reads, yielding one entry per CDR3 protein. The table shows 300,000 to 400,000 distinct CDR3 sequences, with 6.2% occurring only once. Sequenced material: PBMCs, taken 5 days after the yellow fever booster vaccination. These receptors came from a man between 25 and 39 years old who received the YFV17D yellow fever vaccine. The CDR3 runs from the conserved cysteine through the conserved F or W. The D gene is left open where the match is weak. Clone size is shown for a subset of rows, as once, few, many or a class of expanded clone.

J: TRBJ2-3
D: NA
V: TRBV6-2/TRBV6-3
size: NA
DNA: TGTGCCAGCAGTTATGTGGGAGACACAGATACGCAGTATTTT
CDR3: CASSYVGDTDTQYF

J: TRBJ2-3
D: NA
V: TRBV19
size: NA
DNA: TGTGCCAGTACCGATGGTCCAGGCACAGATACGCAGTATTTT
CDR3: CASTDGPGTDTQYF

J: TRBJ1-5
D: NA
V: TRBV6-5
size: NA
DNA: TGTGCCAGCAGTCTAACCCCAGCGGCCCAGCCCCAGCATTTT
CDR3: CASSLTPAAQPQHF

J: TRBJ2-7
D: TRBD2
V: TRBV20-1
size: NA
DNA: TGCAGTGCTAGAGATTGGGGAGGGTCTAGGATCGAGCAGTACTTC
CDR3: CSARDWGGSRIEQYF

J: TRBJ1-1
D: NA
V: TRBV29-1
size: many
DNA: TGCAGCGCCCATGAGGGAGGGAACACTGAAGCTTTCTTT
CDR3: CSAHEGGNTEAFF

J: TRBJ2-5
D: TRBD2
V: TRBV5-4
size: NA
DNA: TGTGCCAGCAGCACCTCCGGGACTAGGAGACTCCAAGAGACCCAGTACTTC
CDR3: CASSTSGTRRLQETQYF

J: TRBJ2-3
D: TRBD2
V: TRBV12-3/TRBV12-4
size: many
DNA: TGTGCCAGCAGTCCTCGTGACGGGAGGGCAGATACGCAGTATTTT
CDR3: CASSPRDGRADTQYF

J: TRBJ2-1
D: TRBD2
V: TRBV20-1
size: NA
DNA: TGCAGTGCGGGGACTAGCGGGAACTACAATGAGCAGTTCTTC
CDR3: CSAGTSGNYNEQFF

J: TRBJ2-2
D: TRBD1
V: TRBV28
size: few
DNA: TGTGCCAGCACAGGGGGCAGGACCGGGGAGCTGTTTTTT
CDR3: CASTGGRTGELFF

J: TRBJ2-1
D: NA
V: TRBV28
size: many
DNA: TGTGCCAGCAGTTTAAATGGCTTGAACAATGAGCAGTTCTTC
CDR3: CASSLNGLNNEQFF

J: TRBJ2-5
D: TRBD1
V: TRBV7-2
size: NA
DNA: TGTGCCAGCAGCTCGACCCAACAGGGGGTGTTAGAGACCCAGTACTTC
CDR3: CASSSTQQGVLETQYF

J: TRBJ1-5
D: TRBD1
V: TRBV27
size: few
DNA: TGTGCCAGCGCGTCCGGGACAGGGGGCCGTCAGCCCCAGCATTTT
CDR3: CASASGTGGRQPQHF

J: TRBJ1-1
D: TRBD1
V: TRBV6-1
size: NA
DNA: TGTGCCAGCAGTACGACAGGGACTGAAGCTTTCTTT
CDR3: CASSTTGTEAFF

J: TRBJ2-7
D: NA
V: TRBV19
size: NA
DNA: TGTGCCAGTAGTGGATACGAGGGGAAGCCCTACGAGCAGTACTTC
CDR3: CASSGYEGKPYEQYF

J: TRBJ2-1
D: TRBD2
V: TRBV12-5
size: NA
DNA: TGTGCTAGTGGCAAGACTAGCGGGGAATTCAATGAGCAGTTCTTC
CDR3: CASGKTSGEFNEQFF

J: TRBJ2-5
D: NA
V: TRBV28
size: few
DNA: TGTGCCAGCAGTTCGCGAGTGGAGACCCAGTACTTC
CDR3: CASSSRVETQYF

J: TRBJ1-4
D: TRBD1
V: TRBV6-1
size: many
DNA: TGTGCCAGCAGAGACTACAGGGGGCACGAAAAACTGTTTTTT
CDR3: CASRDYRGHEKLFF

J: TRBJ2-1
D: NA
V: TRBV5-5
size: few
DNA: TGTGCCAGCAGCCCAGGGGTAGCGGAGAATTACAATGAGCAGTTCTTC
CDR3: CASSPGVAENYNEQFF

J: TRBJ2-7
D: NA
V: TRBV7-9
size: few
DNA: TGTGCCAGCGTCCCAGGGGCGGGAGTGGACGAGCAGTACTTC
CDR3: CASVPGAGVDEQYF

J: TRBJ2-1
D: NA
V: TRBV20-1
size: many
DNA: TGCAGTTCGCCTAGGGACAATGAGCAGTTCTTC
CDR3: CSSPRDNEQFF

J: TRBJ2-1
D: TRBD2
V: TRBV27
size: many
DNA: TGTGCCAGCCGCCTTAGCGGGACCGCTAATGAGCAGTTCTTC
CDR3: CASRLSGTANEQFF

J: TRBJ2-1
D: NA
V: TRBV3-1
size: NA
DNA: TGTGCCAGCAGCCCCTACAGAGGGGGAACGGATGAGCAGTTCTTC
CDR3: CASSPYRGGTDEQFF

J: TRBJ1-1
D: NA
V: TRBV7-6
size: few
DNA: TGTGCCAGCAGCTTAGATGGGGGGGAAGCTTTCTTT
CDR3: CASSLDGGEAFF

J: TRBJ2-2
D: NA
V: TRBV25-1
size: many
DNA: TGTGCCAGCAGTGCCCAAGGCAACGGGGAGCTGTTTTTT
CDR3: CASSAQGNGELFF

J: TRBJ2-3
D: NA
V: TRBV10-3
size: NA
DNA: TGTGCCATCAGGTTCCGGGACCTCGTGGATACGCAGTATTTT
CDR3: CAIRFRDLVDTQYF

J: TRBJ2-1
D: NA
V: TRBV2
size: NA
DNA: TGTGCCAGCACCCCGCTGGGCGGCTCCTACAATGAGCAGTTCTTC
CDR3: CASTPLGGSYNEQFF

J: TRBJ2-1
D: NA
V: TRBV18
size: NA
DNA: TGTGCCAGCTCACCAATGATAGAGGACAATGAGCAGTTCTTC
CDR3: CASSPMIEDNEQFF

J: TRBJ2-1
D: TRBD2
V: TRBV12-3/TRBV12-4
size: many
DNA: TGTGCCAGCAGACCCGGGAGGCTAGCGGGAGGATGGGAGCAGTTCTTC
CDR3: CASRPGRLAGGWEQFF

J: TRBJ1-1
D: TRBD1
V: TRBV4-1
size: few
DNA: TGCGCCAGCAGCCACCAGGACAGGGGGAACACTGAAGCTTTCTTT
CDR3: CASSHQDRGNTEAFF

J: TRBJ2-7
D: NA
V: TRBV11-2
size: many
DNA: TGTGCCAGCAGCCGAACCGTGGGGACCGGGGAGTTCCGCTCCTACGAGCAGTACTTC
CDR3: CASSRTVGTGEFRSYEQYF

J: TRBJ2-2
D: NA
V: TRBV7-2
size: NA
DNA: TGTGCCAGCAGGAAGTCCGGGGAGCCGTTTTTT
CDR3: CASRKSGEPFF

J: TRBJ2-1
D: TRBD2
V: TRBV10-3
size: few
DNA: TGTGCCATCAGTGGAGCGGGACTAGCGGGAGGTAATGAGCAGTTCTTC
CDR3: CAISGAGLAGGNEQFF

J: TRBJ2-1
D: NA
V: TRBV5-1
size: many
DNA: TGCGCCAGCAGCTTGGCCGCGGGGTTTTCCTACAATGAGCAGTTCTTC
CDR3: CASSLAAGFSYNEQFF

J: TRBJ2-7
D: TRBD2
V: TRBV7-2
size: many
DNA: TGTGCCAGCAGCCGCGGGAGCGTGACTAGCGGAGCCTACGAGCAGTACTTC
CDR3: CASSRGSVTSGAYEQYF

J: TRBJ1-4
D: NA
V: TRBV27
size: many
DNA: TGTGCCAGTACAACAGGGTTAACTAATGAAAAACTGTTTTTT
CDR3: CASTTGLTNEKLFF

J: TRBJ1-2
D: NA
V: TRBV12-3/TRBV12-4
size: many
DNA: TGTGCCAGCAGTTTCCGAAAATCTGGCTACACCTTC
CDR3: CASSFRKSGYTF

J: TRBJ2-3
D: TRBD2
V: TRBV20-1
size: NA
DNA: TGCAGTGCTAGGAGGACACGGGGGGGGGATACGCAGTATTTT
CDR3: CSARRTRGGDTQYF

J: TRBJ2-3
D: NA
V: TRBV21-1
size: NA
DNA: TGTGCCAGCAGCACTGAAGCGGGACGGCTTAGAGATACGCAGTATTTT
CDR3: CASSTEAGRLRDTQYF